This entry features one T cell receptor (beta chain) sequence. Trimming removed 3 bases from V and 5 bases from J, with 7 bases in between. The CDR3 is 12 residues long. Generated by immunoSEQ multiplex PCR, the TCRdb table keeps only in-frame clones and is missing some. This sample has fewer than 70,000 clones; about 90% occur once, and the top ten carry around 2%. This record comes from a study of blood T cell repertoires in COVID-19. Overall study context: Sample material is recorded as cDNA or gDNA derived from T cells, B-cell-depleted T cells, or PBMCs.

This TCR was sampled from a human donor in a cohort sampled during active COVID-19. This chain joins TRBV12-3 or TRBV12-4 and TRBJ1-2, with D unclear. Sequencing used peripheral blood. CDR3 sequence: CASSFSRYGYTF. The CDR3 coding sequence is TGTGCCAGCAGTTTCTCCAGATATGGCTACACCTTC.